This T cell receptor (beta chain) derives from a study of neoadjuvant anti-PD-1 for oral cavity cancer. Assay: immunoSEQ multiplex PCR; the TCRdb copy retains only in-frame clones and omits some. The sample shows tens of thousands of clones, about 25% of them seen only once. The germline gives CDR1 SQVTM, CDR2 ANQGSEA. V was clipped by 5 bases and J by 6 bases, with 19 bases between them. This CDR3 region has 14 residues. Time point reported: after neoadjuvant nivolumab, at surgical resection. The input for sequencing was tumor tissue, taken after nivolumab (anti-PD-1) treatment. The chain links TRBV29-1 to TRBJ1-1; D may be TRBD1 (6 bases). The receptor was isolated from a person aged 35 to 85 with oral cavity squamous cell carcinoma. CDR3: CSVIRGWVDAEAFF. The CDR3 DNA reads as TGCAGCGTTATCAGGGGTTGGGTGGACGCTGAAGCTTTCTTT.